The present T cell receptor (beta chain) was sequenced within a study of blood T cell repertoires in COVID-19. Study-level background: Sites across the United States, Italy and Spain contributed samples from acute and convalescent COVID-19. Sources were T cells, B-cell-depleted T cells, or PBMCs; the material itself was cDNA or gDNA.

Original handling: Reference gene primer amplification gave estimated nucleated cell counts. Produced via immunoSEQ multiplex PCR; TCRdb's table is partial and in-frame only. The DNA was the basis for D and trimming; V, J and clone size are from that table. The repertoire consists of about 270,000 clones, with about 90% occurring once and the leading ten covering roughly 2.5%. Sequencing was carried out using peripheral blood. The receptor was derived from a woman aged 45-65 years with acute or convalescent COVID-19.

The CDR3 here is CASSFARIYEQYF. CDR3 bases: TGTGCCAGCAGCTTTGCGCGCATCTACGAGCAGTACTTC. This sequence joins TRBV12-1 and TRBJ2-7; no DNA check was done on the table's D call, TRBD2. TRBV12-1 is an annotated pseudogene. The CDR3 totals 13 residues.